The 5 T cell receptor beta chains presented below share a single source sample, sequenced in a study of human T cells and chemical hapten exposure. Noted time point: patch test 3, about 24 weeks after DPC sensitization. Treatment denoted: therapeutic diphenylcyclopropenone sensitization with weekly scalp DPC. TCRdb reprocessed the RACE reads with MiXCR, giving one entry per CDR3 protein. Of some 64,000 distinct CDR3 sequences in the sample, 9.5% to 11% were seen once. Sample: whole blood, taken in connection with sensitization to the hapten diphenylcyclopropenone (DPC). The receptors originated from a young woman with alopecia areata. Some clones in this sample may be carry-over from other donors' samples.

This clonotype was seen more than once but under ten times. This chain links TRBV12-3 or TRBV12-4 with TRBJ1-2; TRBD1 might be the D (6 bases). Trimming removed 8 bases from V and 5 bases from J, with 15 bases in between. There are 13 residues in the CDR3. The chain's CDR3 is CASCWDIGYGYTF. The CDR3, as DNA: TGTGCCAGCTGTTGGGACATTGGATATGGCTACACCTTC.

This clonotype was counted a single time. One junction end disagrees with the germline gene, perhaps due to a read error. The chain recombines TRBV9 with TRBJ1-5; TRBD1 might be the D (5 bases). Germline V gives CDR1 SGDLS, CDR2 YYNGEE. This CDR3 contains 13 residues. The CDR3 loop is CASSRGSNQPPHF. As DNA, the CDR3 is TGTGCCAGCAGTAGGGGTAGCAATCAGCCCCCGCATTTT.

Here the CDR3 DNA reads TGTGCCAGCTCACCGGGACAGAAATATGGCTACACCTTC. Amino acid sequence: CASSPGQKYGYTF. The chain joins TRBV18 to TRBJ1-2; 7 bases align to TRBD1. Germline CDR1 and CDR2: KGHSH and LQKENI. V lost 3 bases, J lost 5 bases, and 3 bases stayed unmatched. The CDR3 spans 13 residues.

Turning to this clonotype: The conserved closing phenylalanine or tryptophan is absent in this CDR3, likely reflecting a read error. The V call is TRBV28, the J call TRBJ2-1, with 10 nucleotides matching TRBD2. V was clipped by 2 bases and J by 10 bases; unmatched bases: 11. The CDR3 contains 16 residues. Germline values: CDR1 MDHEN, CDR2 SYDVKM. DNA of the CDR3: TGTGCCAGCAGTTTACCTGAAGCGGGAGGGCCAAGGGAGCAGTTCTCC. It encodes CASSLPEAGGPREQFS.

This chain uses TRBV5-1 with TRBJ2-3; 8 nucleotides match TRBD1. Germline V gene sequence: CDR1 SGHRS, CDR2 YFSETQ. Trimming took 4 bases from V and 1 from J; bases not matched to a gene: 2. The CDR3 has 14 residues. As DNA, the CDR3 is TGCGCCAGCAGCCAGGGACAGGGCACAGATACGCAGTATTTT. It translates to CASSQGQGTDTQYF. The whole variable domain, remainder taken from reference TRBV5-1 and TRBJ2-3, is KAGVTQTPRYLIKTRGQQVTLSCSPISGHRSVSWYQQTPGQGLQFLFEYFSETQRNKGNFPGRFSGRQFSNSRSEMNVSTLELGDSALYLCASSQGQGTDTQYFGPGTRLTVL.